One and the same sample provided the 5 T cell receptor beta chains below, sequenced in a study of T cell responses to AZD1222 COVID-19 vaccine. Profiled with immunoSEQ multiplex PCR; TCRdb holds only in-frame clones, not every one. The sample lists approximately 73,000 clones, around 83% occurring once. This specimen was peripheral blood, taken on day 0 of AZD1222 vaccination. The receptors derive from an adult in good health.

The chain uses TRBV28 and TRBJ1-5; 8 bases map to TRBD1. J was trimmed by 5 bases and V by 4 bases; bases with no gene match: 10. The length of the CDR3 is 16 residues. Germline V gene sequence: CDR1 MDHEN, CDR2 SYDVKM. The CDR3 loop reads CASSSYGQGPHQPQHF. The CDR3, as DNA: TGTGCCAGCAGTTCCTACGGACAGGGCCCCCATCAGCCCCAGCATTTT.

This clone came up once. The genes are TRBV3-1 (or the pseudogene TRBV3-2) and TRBJ1-1; D is unresolved. Germline V lookup: CDR1 LGHDT, CDR2 YNNKEL (reference sequence). This CDR3 is 14 amino acids long. V was clipped by 0 bases and J by 1 base, with 6 bases between them. For the CDR3, the DNA is TGTGCCAGCAGCCAAGAACGACAGAACACTGAAGCTTTCTTT. Translated: CASSQERQNTEAFF.

This clone was observed a few times. V and J are TRBV7-2 and TRBJ1-2; possibly TRBD1 for D (5 bases). This CDR3 has 14 residues. V shed 1 base and J shed 2 bases, with 8 bases lying between them. Germline lookup yields CDR1 SGHTA and CDR2 FQGNSA. The CDR3 spells CASSLGGGNYGYTF. CDR3 DNA sequence: TGTGCCAGCAGCTTAGGGGGCGGAAACTATGGCTACACCTTC.

This rearrangement joins TRBV2 to TRBJ1-4; 7 bases fit TRBD1. With 6 bases clipped from V and 0 bases from J, the junction kept 4 bases outside the gene matches. Germline CDR1 SNHLY, CDR2 FYNNEI. The CDR3 contains 15 residues. CDR3 residues: CASRTGHATNEKLFF. The CDR3 bases are TGTGCCAGCAGGACAGGGCATGCAACTAATGAAAAACTGTTTTTT.

The chain links TRBV2 to TRBJ1-1; D is unresolved. V lost 1 base, J lost 7 bases, and 7 bases lay in between. CDR3 length equals 12 residues. Germline values: CDR1 SNHLY, CDR2 FYNNEI. CDR3 residues: CASSEGVSEAFF. The CDR3 coding sequence is TGTGCCAGCAGTGAAGGCGTAAGTGAAGCTTTCTTT.